This section outlines one T cell receptor beta chain sequence together with its context. Profiled with immunoSEQ multiplex PCR; TCRdb holds only in-frame clones, not every one. The sample records tens of thousands of clones, 80% to 90% being singletons. The source of the sample is a study of OX40 agonist ivuxolimab in advanced cancers. The ends lost 2 bases at V and 0 bases at J; junction bases unmatched: 6. The CDR3 covers 18 residues. CDR1 is KGHSH, CDR2 LQKENI, per germline. The input for sequencing was CD4+ or CD8+ T cells sorted from blood, taken in a trial of the OX40 agonist ivuxolimab. The rearrangement uses TRBV18 and TRBJ1-3; 11 bases are shared with TRBD1. This TCR came from an adult with an advanced solid tumor such as melanoma, head and neck, liver or kidney cancer. The CDR3 bases are TGTGCCAGCTCACCAGGACAGGGGGCGACCCTCTCTGGAAACACCATATATTTT. Amino acids: CASSPGQGATLSGNTIYF. The whole variable domain, filled in from reference TRBV18 and TRBJ1-3, reads NAGVMQNPRHLVRRRGQEARLRCSPMKGHSHVYWYRQLPEEGLKFMVYLQKENIIDESGMPKERFSAEFPKEGPSILRIQQVVRGDSAAYFCASSPGQGATLSGNTIYFGEGSWLTVV.